These 23 T cell receptor beta chains came from one sample sequenced in a study of blood T cell repertoires in COVID-19. Sequencing used immunoSEQ multiplex PCR; TCRdb keeps in-frame clones, though not all of them. The sample lists some 510,000 clones, 88% occurring once. Sequencing input: PBMCs or T cells enriched from blood (not recorded which). The receptors were sampled from a middle-aged woman who had recovered from COVID-19.

This sequence joins TRBV13 and TRBJ1-2; tentative D call: TRBD1 (6 bases). V was clipped by 5 bases and J by 2 bases, with 12 bases between them. The germline V gene has CDR1 PRHDT and CDR2 FYEKMQ (reference sequence). The CDR3 has 14 residues. CDR3 loop: CASSLAGANYGYTF. CDR3 DNA: TGTGCCAGCAGCCTCGCAGGGGCCAACTATGGCTACACCTTC.

This chain uses TRBV30 with TRBJ2-7; 8 bases line up with TRBD1. V lost 3 bases and J lost 3; bases outside the gene matches: 10. The length of the CDR3 is 15 residues. Germline values: CDR1 GTSNPN, CDR2 SVGIG (reference sequence). The CDR3 protein is CAWRVDRGNLYEQYF. In nucleotides, the CDR3 is TGTGCCTGGAGAGTTGACAGGGGTAACCTCTACGAGCAGTACTTC.

This clone was detected once. The J gene is TRBJ1-1, the V gene TRBV19, with D possibly being TRBD1 (6 bases). Germline values: CDR1 LNHDA, CDR2 SQIVND (reference sequence). The CDR3 has 17 residues. V gave up 2 bases and J gave up 1 base, with 17 bases separating them. In DNA form, the CDR3 reads TGTGCCAGTAGTATACCCCCGGGGGGCGAAGAGAACACTGAAGCTTTCTTT. Translating it yields CASSIPPGGEENTEAFF.

The V gene is TRBV19, the J gene TRBJ1-5, with D perhaps matching TRBD1 (5 bases). V shed 4 bases and J shed 0 bases, with 22 bases lying between them. This CDR3 is built from 19 residues. Germline V gene sequence: CDR1 LNHDA, CDR2 SQIVND (reference sequence). The CDR3, as DNA: TGTGCCAGTAGTACCCGGACATTATTCCACATCTATAGCAATCAGCCCCAGCATTTT. Protein product: CASSTRTLFHIYSNQPQHF.

J is TRBJ2-7 and V is TRBV9, with 9 bases fitting TRBD1. CDR3 length: 15 amino acids. With V trimmed by 4 bases and J by 0 bases, 5 bases remained unmatched. Per the germline V gene, CDR1 is SGDLS and CDR2 is YYNGEE. CDR3 region: CASSPRTGASYEQYF. The CDR3 nucleotides are TGTGCCAGCAGCCCGAGGACAGGGGCCTCCTACGAGCAGTACTTC. Full variable domain (outside the CDR3, taken from reference TRBV9 and TRBJ2-7): DSGVTQTPKHLITATGQRVTLRCSPRSGDLSVYWYQQSLDQGLQFLIQYYNGEERAKGNILERFSAQQFPDLHSELNLSSLELGDSALYFCASSPRTGASYEQYFGPGTRLTVT.

The gene calls are TRBV19 and TRBJ1-2; maybe TRBD1 (5 bases). CDR1 LNHDA and CDR2 SQIVND come from the germline V gene (reference sequence). The CDR3 extends over 14 amino acids. V was clipped by 5 bases and J by 4 bases, with 14 bases between them. The CDR3 coding sequence is TGTGCCAGTAGTCCGGGGGACGGAATCTATGGCTACACCTTC. Its protein product is CASSPGDGIYGYTF.

This chain connects TRBV3-1 (or the pseudogene TRBV3-2) to TRBJ1-5; no definite D call. Deletions cut 9 bases from V and 3 bases from J, with 21 bases between. Germline CDR1 is LGHDT and CDR2 is YNNKEL (reference sequence). The CDR3 extends over 16 amino acids. The CDR3 protein is CARESTLDKHNQPQHF. The CDR3 DNA is TGTGCCAGGGAATCAACCTTAGACAAACACAATCAGCCCCAGCATTTT.

A few counts support this clone. This sequence joins TRBV11-3 and TRBJ2-1; the match to TRBD2 covers 11 bases. Trimming took 5 bases from V and 7 from J; bases not matched to a gene: 10. This CDR3 has 16 amino acids. CDR1 SGHNT and CDR2 YENEEA come from the germline V gene. The CDR3 DNA follows: TGTGCCAGCAGCCAAACCCCTCTAGCGGGAGGTAATGAGCAGTTCTTC. It codes for CASSQTPLAGGNEQFF.

The rearrangement uses TRBV5-1 and TRBJ2-1; 11 nucleotides line up with TRBD1. The CDR3 contains 14 residues. J was trimmed by 9 bases and V by 0 bases; bases with no gene match: 2. CDR1 and CDR2 from the germline V gene are SGHRS and YFSETQ. CDR3 DNA: TGCGCCAGCAGCTTGGCCGGGACAGGGGGTGAGCAGTTCTTC. Translating it yields CASSLAGTGGEQFF.

The rearrangement joins TRBV19 to TRBJ2-1; tentative D call: TRBD1 (5 bases). Germline V gives CDR1 LNHDA, CDR2 SQIVND (reference sequence). This CDR3 is 14 amino acids long. V lost 6 bases and J lost 4, with 13 bases in between. The CDR3 region is CASSLERGYNEQFF. As DNA, the CDR3 is TGTGCCAGTAGCCTGGAAAGGGGATACAATGAGCAGTTCTTC.

For this clone: The limits of the CDR3 on the DNA are not certain, so only TCRdb's listed CDR3 is given. The rearrangement joins TRBV21-1 to TRBJ2-6; the table's D call, TRBD1, has no DNA check behind it. TRBV21-1 corresponds to a pseudogene. The CDR3 spans 16 residues, counting both ends. CDR3 region: CAYVGQGAGGANVLTF.

The chain couples TRBV27 to TRBJ2-7; 8 bases map to TRBD2. The CDR3 length is 14 residues. The junction had 6 bases not matched to a gene; V was cut back by 6 bases and J by 2 bases. CDR1 is MNHEY and CDR2 is SMNVEV in the germline V gene (reference sequence). CDR3 sequence reads: CASSSRGGAYEQYF. The CDR3 DNA reads as TGTGCCAGCAGCTCCCGGGGGGGGGCCTACGAGCAGTACTTC.

This chain uses TRBV19 with TRBJ1-1, with D possibly matching TRBD1 (5 bases). This CDR3 is 18 amino acids long. Trimming cost V 3 bases and J 4 bases, with 24 bases left between them. Germline values: CDR1 LNHDA, CDR2 SQIVND (reference sequence). The DNA of the CDR3 is TGTGCCAGTAGTATGAGCATGCGAGTATCAGGGCGATCCACTGAAGCTTTCTTT. Its protein is CASSMSMRVSGRSTEAFF.

This sequence joins TRBV15 and TRBJ1-1, with 8 bases fitting TRBD1. This CDR3 is built from 14 residues. Germline CDR1 reads LNHNV; CDR2 reads YYDKDF (reference sequence). V lost 4 bases, J lost 6 bases, and 7 bases stayed unmatched. CDR3 bases: TGTGCCACCAGCACACGAGGGACAGGTTCTGAAGCTTTCTTT. Amino acid sequence: CATSTRGTGSEAFF.

The J gene is TRBJ1-2, the V gene TRBV10-3; TRBD1 aligns across 9 bases. Germline V CDR1 and CDR2: ENHRY, SYGVKD. This CDR3 is built from 13 residues. J was trimmed by 5 bases and V by 10 bases; bases with no gene match: 8. The CDR3 nucleotides read TGTGCCACCTCGGACAGGGGTGGGTATGGCTACACCTTC. It specifies CATSDRGGYGYTF.

The chain links TRBV12-3 or TRBV12-4 to TRBJ2-1; D unclear. The CDR3 has 12 residues. Trimming took 2 bases from V and 6 from J, leaving 5 bases between them. The DNA for the CDR3 is TGTGCCAGCAGTTTATTAGCCAATGAGCAGTTCTTC. Amino acids: CASSLLANEQFF.

V is TRBV3-1 (or the pseudogene TRBV3-2) and J is TRBJ2-7; D not certain. The CDR3 covers 12 residues. Germline values: CDR1 LGHDT, CDR2 YNNKEL (reference sequence). Trimming removed 3 bases at V and 2 bases at J, with 5 bases between. CDR3 bases: TGTGCCAGCAGCCAGTATCCCTACGAGCAGTACTTC. As protein: CASSQYPYEQYF.

The chain recombines TRBV11-3 with TRBJ2-1; D unclear. CDR1 and CDR2 (germline): SGHNT, YENEEA. This CDR3 has 16 amino acids. With 3 bases removed from V and 3 bases from J, the gap between germline ends came to 15 bases. The CDR3 nucleotides read TGTGCCAGCAGCTTCCTGATTGGCAGTTTCTACAATGAGCAGTTCTTC. Its protein is CASSFLIGSFYNEQFF.

This rearrangement joins TRBV5-8 to TRBJ1-1, with D perhaps matching TRBD1 (6 bases). The CDR3 totals 14 residues. The germline CDR1 and CDR2 sequences are SGHTS and YDEGEE. The V and J ends lost 0 bases and 4 bases respectively, with 10 bases between them. CDR3 region: CASSLGGRITEAFF. CDR3 bases: TGTGCCAGCAGCTTGGGGGGGCGCATCACTGAAGCTTTCTTT.

This clone was counted only a few times. This chain connects TRBV7-2 to TRBJ1-4; D is undetermined. Trimming removed 1 base at V and 11 bases at J, with 20 bases between. There are 16 residues in the CDR3. CDR1 and CDR2 (germline): SGHTA, FQGNSA. The CDR3 nucleotides read TGTGCCAGCAGCTTAGGAGGCGGTCCTGGCGTCGGGAAACTGTTTTTT. Protein sequence: CASSLGGGPGVGKLFF.

This clone appeared once. V is TRBV5-4 and J is TRBJ1-2, with D possibly TRBD1 on 5 matching bases. The CDR3 runs to 13 residues. Germline lookup yields CDR1 SGHNT and CDR2 YYREEE (reference sequence). V lost 7 bases to trimming and J lost 3 bases, with 13 bases between them. CDR3 bases: TGTGCCAGCCGACAGATGTTCCACTATGGCTACACCTTC. The encoded protein is CASRQMFHYGYTF.

This clone was seen once. CDR3 sequence: CASSQDRYSNQPQHF. Written as DNA, the CDR3 is TGCGCCAGCAGCCAAGACAGGTATAGCAATCAGCCCCAGCATTTT. The J gene is TRBJ1-5, the V gene TRBV4-1, with D uncertain. There are 15 residues in the CDR3. Germline CDR1 is MGHRA and CDR2 is YSYEKL. Trimming left V 0 bases short and J 0 bases short, with 6 bases between.

The chain links TRBV6-4 to TRBJ2-1, with 11 bases lining up with TRBD2. This CDR3 spans 14 amino acids. Germline CDR1 MRHNA, CDR2 SNTAGT. V lost 4 bases and J lost 7; bases outside the gene matches: 3. The DNA of the CDR3 is TGTGCCAGCAGTGTACTAGCGGGAGAGAATGAGCAGTTCTTC. Protein product: CASSVLAGENEQFF.